The 9 T cell receptor beta chains below all came from one sample that was sequenced in a study of T-cell reconstitution after alpha-beta-depleted transplantation in children. Construction of the TCRbeta library involved unique molecular identifiers. Via MiXCR, TCRdb re-called the PCR reads, giving one row per CDR3 protein. The sample has 250,000 to 350,000 distinct CDR3 sequences; around 9.6% are singletons. The starting material was PBMCs from the stem cell graft donor, obtained from the stem cell graft. The receptors derive from a human donor who donated a stem cell graft to a child with SCID.

The table lists this clonotype with a few counts. The J gene is TRBJ2-1, the V gene TRBV4-2; D is perhaps TRBD2 (6 bases). Germline V CDR1 and CDR2: LGHNA, YNFKEQ. The CDR3 is made up of 16 amino acids. Trimming left V 4 bases short and J 2 bases short, with 15 bases between. In nucleotides, the CDR3 is TGTGCCAGCAGCCTAGTCAGCGCGGGACCCTACAATGAGCAGTTCTTC. It specifies CASSLVSAGPYNEQFF.

This clonotype was counted a few times. V usage is TRBV15 and J usage is TRBJ1-5, with 7 positions matching TRBD1. The CDR3 totals 15 residues. The V gene's germline CDR1 is LNHNV and CDR2 YYDKDF (reference sequence). The V gene end was trimmed by 5 bases and the J gene end by 3 bases; junction bases not matched to a gene: 7. CDR3 region: CATSRGQRYNQPQHF. CDR3 nucleotide sequence: TGTGCCACCAGCCGGGGACAGCGATACAATCAGCCCCAGCATTTT.

In this sample, this clonotype turned up a few times. This chain joins TRBV24-1 and TRBJ1-2; possible D gene TRBD1, 5 bases. The CDR3 is 12 amino acids. CDR1 is KGHDR and CDR2 is SFDVKD in the germline V gene. Trimming shortened V by 2 bases and J by 6 bases, and 6 bases separated the two germline ends. Here the CDR3 reads CATSDSGNGYTF. The CDR3 DNA reads as TGTGCCACCAGTGATTCAGGGAATGGCTACACCTTC.

This sequence joins TRBV6-7 and TRBJ2-7; D tentatively fits TRBD1 or TRBD2 (5 bases each). TRBV6-7 is recorded as an ORF, its role being uncertain. The CDR3 has 12 residues. Trimming shortened V by 7 bases and J by 2 bases, and 9 bases separated the two germline ends. CDR3 residues: CASKGRTYEQYF. The CDR3 coding sequence is TGTGCCAGCAAGGGGAGAACCTACGAGCAGTACTTC.

This clonotype was found a few times. V and J are TRBV6-5 and TRBJ2-1; tentative D call: TRBD1 (5 bases). Germline lookup yields CDR1 MNHEY and CDR2 SVGAGI. The length of the CDR3 is 16 residues. The V and J ends lost 4 bases and 1 base respectively, with 14 bases between them. The DNA for the CDR3 is TGTGCCAGCAGTTCTACCAGGGTGGAGTCCTACAATGAGCAGTTCTTC. Translation gives CASSSTRVESYNEQFF.

The rearrangement joins TRBV12-3 or TRBV12-4 to TRBJ2-2; 13 nucleotides match TRBD2. The CDR3 runs 17 residues. The V and J ends lost 5 bases and 3 bases, in that order; junction bases with no gene match: 6. Written as DNA, the CDR3 is TGTGCCAGCAGTCGGACTAGCGGGGGTTTCGACACCGGGGAGCTGTTTTTT. Its translation: CASSRTSGGFDTGELFF.

This clonotype was detected ten times or more. The chain is built from TRBV27 and TRBJ2-1; 15 bases are shared with TRBD2. CDR3 size: 15 residues. Germline-derived CDR1 and CDR2 are MNHEY and SMNVEV (reference sequence). V lost 4 bases and J lost 7; bases outside the gene matches: 2. Here the CDR3 reads CASSSGLAGGNEQFF. The CDR3 DNA follows: TGTGCCAGCAGTTCGGGACTAGCGGGGGGTAATGAGCAGTTCTTC.

This clonotype turned up a few times. The gene calls are TRBV12-3 or TRBV12-4 and TRBJ1-5; D is possibly TRBD1 (6 bases). The V end was cut by 7 bases, the J end by 6 bases, with 13 bases between. This CDR3 contains 13 residues. The CDR3 here is CASTGGGGQPQHF. CDR3 sequence (DNA): TGTGCCAGCACGGGTGGAGGGGGTCAGCCCCAGCATTTT.

The rearrangement joins TRBV20-1 to TRBJ2-7; 8 positions agree with TRBD1. CDR1 DFQATT and CDR2 SNEGSKA come from the germline V gene (reference sequence). V was clipped by 6 bases and J by 0 bases; unmatched bases: 7. The CDR3 runs to 14 residues. The CDR3 region has the DNA TGCAGTGCGGCCCGGGACAGGATCTCCTACGAGCAGTACTTC. Translation gives CSAARDRISYEQYF.